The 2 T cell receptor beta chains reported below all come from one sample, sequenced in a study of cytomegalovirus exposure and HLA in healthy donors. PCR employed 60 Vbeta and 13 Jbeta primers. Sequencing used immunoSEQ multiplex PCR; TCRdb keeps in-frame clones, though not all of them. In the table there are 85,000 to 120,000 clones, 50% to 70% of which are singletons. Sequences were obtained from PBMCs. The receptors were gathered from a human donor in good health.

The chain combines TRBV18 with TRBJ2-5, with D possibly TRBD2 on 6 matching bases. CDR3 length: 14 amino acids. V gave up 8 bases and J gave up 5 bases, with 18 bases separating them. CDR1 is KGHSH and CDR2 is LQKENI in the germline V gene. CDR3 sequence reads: CASQPELASETQYF. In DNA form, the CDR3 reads TGTGCCAGCCAACCGGAACTAGCTTCTGAGACCCAGTACTTC.

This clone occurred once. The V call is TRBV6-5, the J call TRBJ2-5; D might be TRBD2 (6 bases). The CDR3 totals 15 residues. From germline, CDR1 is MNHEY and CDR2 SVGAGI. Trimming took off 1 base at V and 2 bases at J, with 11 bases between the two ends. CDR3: CASSYYREPQETQYF. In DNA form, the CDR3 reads TGTGCCAGCAGTTACTACCGGGAGCCACAAGAGACCCAGTACTTC.